These 21 T cell receptor beta chains were sequenced from one sample in a study of blood T cell repertoires in COVID-19. TCRdb keeps only in-frame clones here, not all; method: immunoSEQ multiplex PCR. Here the sample spans 150,000 or so clones, around 73% being singletons. The sample comprised peripheral blood. These TCRs come from a woman between 50 and 59 years old with active or convalescent COVID-19.

The rearrangement joins TRBV6-2 or TRBV6-3 to TRBJ2-5, with 15 bases identical to TRBD2. CDR1 is MNHEY, CDR2 SVGEGT, per germline. This CDR3 spans 15 amino acids. The trim removed 4 bases at V and 4 bases at J, leaving 1 base unmatched. CDR3: CASSLGLAGGETQYF. DNA of the CDR3: TGTGCCAGCAGTTTGGGACTAGCGGGAGGAGAGACCCAGTACTTC.

As DNA, the CDR3 is TGCAGCGTTGATGGAGAAACTAACTATGGCTACACCTTC. Protein sequence: CSVDGETNYGYTF. The chain employs TRBV29-1 and TRBJ1-2; D call uncertain. CDR1 and CDR2 (germline): SQVTM, ANQGSEA. CDR3 length equals 13 residues. Deletions cut 3 bases from V and 0 bases from J, with 8 bases between. Complete variable domain (other parts from reference TRBV29-1 and TRBJ1-2): SAVISQKPSRDICQRGTSLTIQCQVDSQVTMMFWYRQQPGQSLTLIATANQGSEATYESGFVIDKFPISRPNLTFSTLTVSNMSPEDSSIYLCSVDGETNYGYTFGSGTRLTVV.

The chain recombines TRBV14 with TRBJ2-5; D is unresolved. Trimming removed 0 bases at V and 1 base at J, with 6 bases between. Looked up from germline, CDR1 is SGHDN and CDR2 is FVKESK. CDR3 size: 14 residues. CDR3 residues: CASSQDTTQETQYF. The DNA for the CDR3 is TGTGCCAGCAGCCAAGACACTACCCAAGAGACCCAGTACTTC. The variable domain in full, completed from reference TRBV14 and TRBJ2-5, reads EAGVTQFPSHSVIEKGQTVTLRCDPISGHDNLYWYRRVMGKEIKFLLHFVKESKQDESGMPNNRFLAERTGGTYSTLKVQPAELEDSGVYFCASSQDTTQETQYFGPGTRLLVL.

The chain recombines TRBV7-3 with TRBJ2-5; 10 nucleotides align to TRBD2. V gave up 3 bases and J gave up 5 bases; unmatched junction bases: 6. Germline values: CDR1 SGHTA, CDR2 FQGTGA. This CDR3 has 15 amino acids. The CDR3 region is CASSFLAGVRETQYF. For the CDR3, the DNA is TGTGCCAGCAGCTTCCTAGCGGGGGTGAGGGAGACCCAGTACTTC.

The chain links TRBV2 to TRBJ2-5, with 8 bases that match TRBD1. V lost 5 bases to trimming and J lost 1 base; unmatched junction nucleotides: 9. Per germline, CDR1 SNHLY and CDR2 FYNNEI. The CDR3 is 16 residues long. This CDR3 is CASSLQGAGGQETQYF. The CDR3 nucleotides are TGTGCCAGCAGTCTCCAGGGGGCCGGGGGCCAAGAGACCCAGTACTTC.

V is TRBV12-3 or TRBV12-4 and J is TRBJ1-1; possible D gene TRBD1, 6 bases. The CDR3 extends over 13 amino acids. V was pared by 3 bases and J by 5 bases, with 10 bases between. As DNA, the CDR3 is TGTGCCAGCAGTTTCGCAGGGGAAACTGAAGCTTTCTTT. Protein sequence: CASSFAGETEAFF.

This clone is a singleton in its sample. V and J are TRBV2 and TRBJ2-1, with 11 nucleotides matching TRBD2. Germline-derived CDR1 and CDR2 are SNHLY and FYNNEI. This CDR3 is 19 amino acids long. The V gene end was trimmed by 2 bases and the J gene end by 8 bases; junction bases not matched to a gene: 17. The CDR3 sequence is CASSERRTSGPKSSYEQFF. The DNA for the CDR3 is TGTGCCAGCAGTGAACGGAGGACTAGCGGGCCTAAGAGTAGCTATGAGCAGTTCTTC.

CDR3 bases: TGTGCCAGCTCACCACTGGGACAGGGGACCTACGAGCAGTACTTC. Translated: CASSPLGQGTYEQYF. The chain combines TRBV18 with TRBJ2-7; 10 bases map to TRBD1. Germline-derived CDR1 and CDR2 are KGHSH and LQKENI. This CDR3 contains 15 residues. The junction had 2 bases not matched to a gene; V was cut back by 1 base and J by 2 bases.

The gene calls are TRBV19 and TRBJ2-3; 11 bases are shared with TRBD2. Germline-derived CDR1 and CDR2 are LNHDA and SQIVND (reference sequence). The junction had 4 bases not matched to a gene; V was cut back by 8 bases and J by 0 bases. The CDR3 has 15 amino acids. The CDR3 sequence: CASGGTSGSTDTQYF. The CDR3, as DNA: TGTGCCAGTGGGGGGACTAGCGGTAGCACAGATACGCAGTATTTT.

This clone turned up a few times. This chain links TRBV10-3 with TRBJ1-1, with D perhaps TRBD1 (5 bases). The V end lost 0 bases, the J end lost 0 bases, and 11 bases lay between the germline ends. This CDR3 has 16 amino acids. Germline lookup yields CDR1 ENHRY and CDR2 SYGVKD. The CDR3 protein is CAISESQGLMNTEAFF. CDR3 coding DNA: TGTGCCATCAGTGAGTCCCAGGGCCTCATGAACACTGAAGCTTTCTTT.

The rearrangement links TRBV27 to TRBJ2-7; TRBD2 matches at 12 bases. The junction had 8 bases not matched to a gene; V was cut back by 3 bases and J by 8 bases. This CDR3 is 15 amino acids long. Germline V gene data show CDR1 as MNHEY and CDR2 as SMNVEV (reference sequence). The CDR3 coding sequence is TGTGCCAGCAGTTTCCTAGCGGGAGGGAATCTGAAGCAGTACTTC. It codes for CASSFLAGGNLKQYF.

The chain is built from TRBV6-5 and TRBJ1-1, with no clear D. The V end was cut by 0 bases, the J end by 1 base, with 9 bases between. The CDR3 totals 15 residues. Germline V lookup: CDR1 MNHEY, CDR2 SVGAGI. CDR3 protein: CASSYSGQGNTEAFF. CDR3 bases: TGTGCCAGCAGTTACTCGGGCCAAGGGAACACTGAAGCTTTCTTT.

DNA of the CDR3: TGTGCCAGCAGGGGGGACAGGGGAGGGAACATTCAGTACTTC. Translated, it gives CASRGDRGGNIQYF. The chain has TRBV6-5 and TRBJ2-4, with TRBD1 matching 10 bases. The J segment lost 7 bases and the V segment lost 6 bases, leaving 6 bases of the junction unmatched. Germline CDR1 is MNHEY and CDR2 is SVGAGI. The CDR3 has 14 amino acids.

The chain couples TRBV5-1 to TRBJ2-7; TRBD2 matches 13 bases. Germline V gives CDR1 SGHRS, CDR2 YFSETQ. This CDR3 has 17 amino acids. V shed 0 bases and J 4 bases; nucleotides not matched to a gene: 7. The CDR3 region has the DNA TGCGCCAGCAGCTTGGACCGGACTAGCGGGAGTAGATACGAGCAGTACTTC. Its protein is CASSLDRTSGSRYEQYF.

The sample holds one count of this clone. The chain is built from TRBV27 and TRBJ1-6; the match to TRBD1 covers 10 bases. The V gene's germline CDR1 is MNHEY and CDR2 SMNVEV (reference sequence). The CDR3 runs to 13 residues. The ends lost 6 bases at V and 8 bases at J; junction bases unmatched: 1. CDR3 nucleotides: TGTGCCAGCAGCGGGACAGGGGATTCACCCCTCCACTTT. Its translation: CASSGTGDSPLHF.

The chain links TRBV2 to TRBJ2-7; the match to TRBD2 covers 11 bases. The trim removed 2 bases at V and 2 bases at J, leaving 2 bases unmatched. This CDR3 is 15 amino acids long. Per germline, CDR1 SNHLY and CDR2 FYNNEI. CDR3 protein: CASSELTSGAYEQYF. The CDR3 DNA is TGTGCCAGCAGTGAATTGACTAGCGGGGCCTACGAGCAGTACTTC.

The chain couples TRBV19 to TRBJ2-2, with 10 bases matching TRBD1. The V and J ends lost 7 bases and 3 bases, in that order; junction bases with no gene match: 11. Germline CDR1 LNHDA, CDR2 SQIVND (reference sequence). This CDR3 region has 17 residues. CDR3 region: CASKRRRDRGHTGELFF. The DNA of the CDR3 is TGTGCCAGTAAGAGGCGCCGGGACAGGGGTCACACCGGGGAGCTGTTTTTT.

This rearrangement joins TRBV30 to TRBJ1-4; D is possibly TRBD1 (6 bases). The V end lost 1 base, the J end lost 6 bases, and 12 bases lay between the germline ends. The CDR3 contains 14 residues. The germline V gene has CDR1 GTSNPN and CDR2 SVGIG (reference sequence). The CDR3 bases are TGTGCCTGGAGTGACGACAGGCATCATGAAAAACTGTTTTTT. Its translation: CAWSDDRHHEKLFF.

This rearrangement joins TRBV18 to TRBJ1-1; D is ambiguous. The V gene lost 6 bases and the J gene lost 3 bases, with 14 bases spanning the gap. Germline CDR1 is KGHSH and CDR2 is LQKENI. The CDR3 length is 14 residues. CDR3 nucleotides: TGTGCCAGCTCCCCGGGCCGGGAGGACACTGAAGCTTTCTTT. Its protein is CASSPGREDTEAFF.

The chain has TRBV6-5 and TRBJ2-5, with 10 nucleotides matching TRBD1. The CDR3 has 16 amino acids. The ends lost 2 bases at V and 0 bases at J; junction bases unmatched: 3. Germline values: CDR1 MNHEY, CDR2 SVGAGI. The CDR3 nucleotides are TGTGCCAGCAGTTACAGACAGGGGGCGAACCAAGAGACCCAGTACTTC. Translating gives CASSYRQGANQETQYF.

The V gene is TRBV27, the J gene TRBJ2-3; tentative D call: TRBD1 (5 bases). V was cut by 6 bases and J by 4 bases, with 14 bases left in between. This CDR3 is built from 14 residues. The germline gives CDR1 MNHEY, CDR2 SMNVEV (reference sequence). The CDR3 coding sequence is TGTGCCAGCAGGCGTAGGGGAATCTCAGATACGCAGTATTTT. Amino acid sequence: CASRRRGISDTQYF.